What follows are 11 T cell receptor beta chains derived from one specimen sequenced in a study of prognosis after radiotherapy for stage I lung cancer. Researchers used two-round multiplex PCR to amplify TCR beta CDR3 starting from genomic DNA. The first PCR round targeted every TRBV and TRBJ gene with specific primers. TCRdb ran MiXCR on the multiplex PCR reads and lists one entry per CDR3 protein. The sample shows some 34,000 distinct CDR3 sequences, around 35% of them seen only once. The material was PBMCs, obtained before or after stereotactic body radiation therapy (not recorded which). These TCRs come from a donor over 45 with non-small cell lung cancer.

In this sample, this clonotype turned up many times. This chain joins TRBV7-3 and TRBJ2-1; TRBD2 might be the D (6 bases). Trimming removed 4 bases from V and 4 bases from J, with 14 bases in between. CDR1 and CDR2 from the germline V gene are SGHTA and FQGTGA. This CDR3 has 15 amino acids. CDR3 in amino acids: CASSSAGTQYNEQFF. CDR3 in DNA: TGTGCCAGCAGCTCCGCCGGGACTCAATACAATGAGCAGTTCTTC. Full variable domain (remainder filled in from reference TRBV7-3 and TRBJ2-1): GAGVSQTPSNKVTEKGKYVELRCDPISGHTALYWYRQSLGQGPEFLIYFQGTGAADDSGLPNDRFFAVRPEGSVSTLKIQRTERGDSAVYLCASSSAGTQYNEQFFGPGTRLTVL.

There are a few counts of this clonotype. The conserved phenylalanine or tryptophan is not found at the CDR3 terminus, so this likely reflects a read error. The J gene is TRBJ2-3, the V gene TRBV10-2; unclear D gene. Germline V gene lookup returns CDR1 WSHSY and CDR2 SAAADI. The CDR3 length is 15 residues. V lost 4 bases, J lost 2 bases, and 13 bases lay in between. This CDR3 reads CASSVVGGTTDTQYL. Written as DNA, the CDR3 is TGCGCCAGCAGTGTAGTTGGCGGTACCACAGATACGCAGTATCTT.

This clonotype showed up many times. The rearrangement uses TRBV6-1 and TRBJ2-7, with TRBD2 identical over 10 bases. V dropped 0 bases and J dropped 2; count of bases not matched to a gene: 1. Germline V gene data show CDR1 as MNHNS and CDR2 as SASEGT. The CDR3 loop spans 15 amino acids. In DNA form, the CDR3 reads TGTGCCAGCAGTGAAGCTACTAGCGGGACCTACGAGCAGTACTTC. It yields the protein CASSEATSGTYEQYF.

The rearrangement joins TRBV5-1 to TRBJ2-7, with TRBD1 matching over 7 bases. The germline V gene encodes CDR1 SGHRS and CDR2 YFSETQ. The CDR3 has 14 residues. The V segment lost 4 bases and the J segment 2 bases; nucleotides outside the gene matches: 6. The CDR3 here is CASSPDRPPYEQYF. In DNA form, the CDR3 reads TGCGCCAGCAGCCCGGACAGGCCGCCCTACGAGCAGTACTTC.

The chain has TRBV9 and TRBJ2-7; 11 nucleotides agree with TRBD2. Per germline, CDR1 SGDLS and CDR2 YYNGEE. Germline trimming cut 4 bases from V and 0 bases from J; bases unmatched to any gene: 9. The CDR3 covers 17 residues. As DNA, the CDR3 is TGTGCCAGCAGCTCCGCTACTACTAGCGGGGGCTCCTACGAGCAGTACTTC. Protein product: CASSSATTSGGSYEQYF.

At least ten counts were recorded for this clonotype. J is TRBJ1-4 and V is TRBV6-1; 7 bases agree with TRBD1. The CDR3 contains 14 residues. J was trimmed by 5 bases and V by 5 bases; bases with no gene match: 5. The V gene's germline CDR1 is MNHNS and CDR2 SASEGT. CDR3 protein: CASSQRGRNEKLFF. CDR3 bases: TGTGCCAGCAGTCAAAGGGGGCGGAATGAAAAACTGTTTTTT.

This clonotype was detected ten times or more. V usage is TRBV7-2 and J usage is TRBJ2-7; D perhaps matches TRBD1 (9 bases). Germline values: CDR1 SGHTA, CDR2 FQGNSA. The CDR3 covers 16 residues. The germline V and J ends were trimmed by 5 bases and 3 bases, with 20 bases remaining between them. CDR3 residues: CASSPSGGTGFYEQYF. CDR3 nucleotide sequence: TGTGCCAGCAGCCCCTCGGGGGGGACAGGGTTCTACGAGCAGTACTTC.

This clonotype is labeled medium-sized. The chain carries TRBV6-1 and TRBJ1-2, with 9 bases matching TRBD1. This CDR3 has 13 amino acids. V lost 6 bases and J lost 8; bases outside the gene matches: 7. CDR1 MNHNS and CDR2 SASEGT come from the germline V gene. The chain's CDR3 is CASRSDRGRGYTF. The DNA for the CDR3 is TGTGCCAGCAGATCCGACAGGGGGAGAGGCTACACCTTC.

This clonotype was recorded at least ten times. The chain employs TRBV20-1 and TRBJ2-2, with D perhaps being TRBD1 or TRBD2 (5 bases each). The CDR3 is made up of 15 amino acids. Looked up from germline, CDR1 is DFQATT and CDR2 is SNEGSKA (reference sequence). Deletions cut 6 bases from V and 2 bases from J, with 16 bases between. The CDR3 loop is CSAREGPRNTGELFF. CDR3 in DNA: TGCAGTGCCCGAGAGGGGCCAAGAAACACCGGGGAGCTGTTTTTT.

This clonotype was detected many times. The rearrangement joins TRBV28 to TRBJ1-5; D call uncertain. CDR1 is MDHEN, CDR2 SYDVKM, per germline. The CDR3 covers 13 residues. Between the trimmed V and J ends, which lost 6 bases and 5 bases, there was a span of 11 bases. CDR3 DNA sequence: TGTGCCAGCAGCCCGACGAGAGATCAGCCCCAGCATTTT. It specifies CASSPTRDQPQHF.

This clonotype was seen at least ten times. The chain couples TRBV19 to TRBJ1-5; 7 positions match TRBD1. In germline, CDR1 is LNHDA, CDR2 SQIVND (reference sequence). V shed 6 bases and J 7 bases; nucleotides not matched to a gene: 18. This CDR3 is built from 17 residues. The CDR3 sequence is CASSTLLGARGEQPQHF. In DNA, the CDR3 is TGTGCCAGTAGCACACTCTTGGGGGCCAGGGGGGAACAGCCCCAGCATTTT. The complete variable domain, with remaining parts taken from reference TRBV19 and TRBJ1-5, reads DGGITQSPKYLFRKEGQNVTLSCEQNLNHDAMYWYRQDPGQGLRLIYYSQIVNDFQKGDIAEGYSVSREKKESFPLTVTSAQKNPTAFYLCASSTLLGARGEQPQHFGDGTRLSIL.